Listed below are T cell receptor beta chains from one sample, sequenced in a study of blood T cell repertoires in COVID-19. Here immunoSEQ multiplex PCR was the method, and the copy in TCRdb shows in-frame clones only, minus some. This table has approximately 100,000 clones, approximately 87% appearing once. The material sequenced was peripheral blood. These receptor sequences come from a woman between 45 and 65 years old with acute or convalescent COVID-19. CDR3s include the opening cysteine and the closing phenylalanine or tryptophan. The D gene is left open where the match is weak. Size tells how often a clone was seen (once, few, many) or the class of an expanded clone, and some rows leave it out.

size	V	D	J	CDR3	DNA
NA	TRBV4-2	NA	TRBJ1-2	CASQGTENYGYTF	TGTGCCAGCCAAGGGACTGAAAACTATGGCTACACCTTC
once	TRBV3-1/TRBV3-2	TRBD1	TRBJ1-2	CASSHQGQAGGYTF	TGTGCCAGCAGCCACCAGGGACAGGCTGGGGGCTACACCTTC
NA	TRBV5-4	TRBD2	TRBJ2-3	CASSLGRGSGPPSTDTQYF	TGTGCCAGCAGCTTGGGGCGGGGGAGTGGTCCTCCTAGCACAGATACGCAGTATTTT
few	TRBV5-1	NA	TRBJ2-7	CASSSGTLISYEQYF	TGCGCCAGCAGCTCCGGGACTCTTATCTCCTACGAGCAGTACTTC
NA	TRBV18	TRBD2	TRBJ2-3	CASSRASGGRRTSTDTQYF	TGTGCCAGCTCCAGGGCCTCGGGGGGGAGACGGACTAGCACAGATACGCAGTATTTT
NA	TRBV18	NA	TRBJ2-3	CASSPLAGKRTDTQYF	TGTGCCAGCTCACCACTCGCCGGGAAGAGAACAGATACGCAGTATTTT
once	TRBV14	NA	TRBJ1-5	CASSQAGGNQPQHF	TGTGCCAGCAGCCAAGCCGGCGGGAATCAGCCCCAGCATTTT
once	TRBV11-3	TRBD1	TRBJ1-6	CASSLADRANSPLHF	TGTGCCAGCAGCTTAGCGGACAGGGCTAATTCACCCCTCCACTTT
NA	TRBV6-1	NA	TRBJ1-4	CASSSGSWEKLFF	TGTGCCAGCAGTTCCGGGTCTTGGGAAAAACTGTTTTTT
NA	TRBV6-1	NA	TRBJ1-6	CASSEEDTDRLGNSPLHF	TGTGCCAGCAGTGAAGAAGACACAGACAGGCTGGGGAATTCACCCCTCCACTTT
NA	TRBV28	NA	TRBJ1-1	CAISWAGSNTEAFF	TGTGCCATCAGCTGGGCAGGATCGAACACTGAAGCTTTCTTT
NA	TRBV7-2	NA	TRBJ1-2	CASSLGGGRPPNYGYTF	TGTGCCAGCAGCTTAGGCGGAGGGCGCCCCCCTAACTATGGCTACACCTTC
NA	TRBV5-1	TRBD1	TRBJ1-5	CASSPGTGGEGQPQHF	TGCGCCAGCAGCCCGGGGACAGGGGGCGAGGGTCAGCCCCAGCATTTT
NA	TRBV30	NA	TRBJ1-6	CAWSVSRGAGGAVPLHF	TGTGCCTGGAGTGTAAGCCGGGGCGCGGGGGGCGCGGTACCCCTCCACTTT
NA	TRBV7-7	TRBD2	TRBJ2-5	CASSPSLAGAGETQYF	TGTGCTAGCAGCCCCTCATTAGCGGGGGCAGGAGAGACCCAGTACTTC
few	TRBV7-8	NA	TRBJ1-6	CASRNRDGGDSPLHF	TGTGCCAGCAGAAACAGGGACGGAGGCGATTCACCCCTCCACTTT
NA	TRBV15	NA	TRBJ1-5	CATSRGGNSKGNQPQHF	TGTGCCACCAGCAGAGGAGGCAACTCAAAAGGCAATCAGCCCCAGCATTTT
NA	TRBV7-3	TRBD2	TRBJ2-5	CASSLSASGGQETQYF	TGTGCCAGCAGCTTAAGCGCTAGCGGGGGTCAAGAGACCCAGTACTTC
NA	TRBV9	NA	TRBJ2-1	CASSVGGSVTYNEQFF	TGTGCCAGCAGCGTAGGGGGCTCGGTAACCTACAATGAGCAGTTCTTC
NA	TRBV7-8	NA	TRBJ2-7	CASSPLGGQEVYEQYF	TGTGCCAGCAGCCCCCTGGGGGGGCAGGAGGTCTACGAGCAGTACTTC
NA	TRBV14	TRBD2	TRBJ2-3	CASSPSSGDYTDTQYF	TGTGCCAGCAGCCCCTCCAGCGGGGACTACACAGATACGCAGTATTTT
once	TRBV28	TRBD1	TRBJ2-1	CASSSATGKVEQFF	TGTGCCAGCAGTTCGGCGACAGGGAAGGTTGAGCAGTTCTTC
NA	TRBV4-2	TRBD1	TRBJ2-7	CASSHETTGRAYEQYF	TGTGCCAGCAGCCACGAAACGACAGGGCGAGCCTACGAGCAGTACTTC
NA	TRBV21-1	NA	TRBJ1-2	CAFSGTGESTF	TGTGCCTTCTCCGGGACAGGAGAAAGCACCTTC
NA	TRBV11-2	NA	TRBJ2-7	CASSLVASSDYEQYF	TGTGCCAGCAGCTTAGTTGCCTCTAGCGACTACGAGCAGTACTTC
NA	TRBV5-1	TRBD1	TRBJ1-5	CASSPGTVGSNQPQHF	TGCGCCAGCAGCCCCGGGACAGTAGGTAGCAATCAGCCCCAGCATTTT
once	TRBV5-1	TRBD1	TRBJ1-2	CASSLDRGVAHGYTF	TGCGCCAGCAGCCTAGACAGGGGGGTGGCCCATGGCTACACCTTC
NA	TRBV18	NA	TRBJ1-1	CASSPRQISMNTEAFF	TGTGCCAGCTCACCACGACAGATAAGTATGAACACTGAAGCTTTCTTT
NA	TRBV12-5	TRBD1	TRBJ1-2	CASGRDREGYTF	TGTGCTAGTGGCCGAGACAGGGAAGGCTACACCTTC
few	TRBV10-3	TRBD1	TRBJ1-1	CAISGGQGISEAFF	TGTGCCATCAGTGGGGGACAGGGCATTTCCGAAGCTTTCTTT
NA	TRBV19	NA	TRBJ1-1	CASSIAGTNTEAFF	TGTGCCAGTAGTATTGCAGGTACGAACACTGAAGCTTTCTTT
NA	TRBV6-5	NA	TRBJ2-3	CASSYEGDTQYF	TGTGCCAGCAGTTACGAGGGTGATACGCAGTATTTT
NA	TRBV5-5	NA	TRBJ1-6	CASSLALVYNSPLHF	TGTGCCAGCAGCTTGGCACTCGTTTATAATTCACCCCTCCACTTT
NA	TRBV6-5	NA	TRBJ2-3	CASSRADTQYF	TGTGCCAGCTCCCGGGCAGATACGCAGTATTTT
NA	TRBV7-9	NA	TRBJ1-2	CASSPLTGLNYGYTF	TGTGCCAGCAGCCCCCTGACAGGCCTTAACTATGGCTACACCTTC
NA	TRBV18	NA	TRBJ1-1	CASSPNLGEGAFF	TGTGCCAGCTCACCCAACCTGGGAGAGGGAGCTTTCTTT
once	TRBV6-6	NA	TRBJ2-4	CASSPQGGGNIQYF	TGTGCCAGCAGCCCCCAAGGGGGAGGGAACATTCAGTACTTC
few	TRBV7-2	NA	TRBJ2-3	CASSLNYPSTDTQYF	TGTGCCAGCAGCTTAAACTACCCTAGTACAGATACGCAGTATTTT
once	TRBV6-4	TRBD1	TRBJ1-2	CASSRDSSYGYTF	TGTGCCAGCAGTCGGGACAGCTCCTATGGCTACACCTTC
NA	TRBV5-1	NA	TRBJ1-2	CASSLGGPPMNTF	TGCGCCAGCAGCTTAGGGGGACCCCCCATGAACACCTTC